The text below deals with one T cell receptor beta chain. Its matching antigen is unknown. Data came from immunoSEQ multiplex PCR; TCRdb stores just in-frame clones and leaves some out. Of 25,000 to 35,000 clones listed, roughly 73% are singletons. The ends were cut back, 7 bases at V and 4 bases at J, with 14 bases in the middle. The CDR3 contains 14 residues. Germline V gene data show CDR1 as SNHLY and CDR2 as FYNNEI. The data stem from a study of T cell responses to AZD1222 COVID-19 vaccine. Study-level information: Researchers grouped second doses given at about 4 or about 12 weeks into one pool. Study-wide points: Females outnumbered males among donors, who were mostly white British; clonal diversity was possibly underestimated. Per reports, nearly half of all spike-specific TCRs target regions that are unmutated in variants. Baseline seropositivity occurred in only 5 or 6 AZD1222 recipients.

The input for sequencing was peripheral blood, taken on day 0 of AZD1222 vaccination. The TCR was taken from an adult in good health. The chain couples TRBV2 to TRBJ1-3, with D unresolved. Written as DNA, the CDR3 is TGTGCCAGCACCCCCGGTGGCAGCGGAAACACCATATATTTT. Amino acids: CASTPGGSGNTIYF.